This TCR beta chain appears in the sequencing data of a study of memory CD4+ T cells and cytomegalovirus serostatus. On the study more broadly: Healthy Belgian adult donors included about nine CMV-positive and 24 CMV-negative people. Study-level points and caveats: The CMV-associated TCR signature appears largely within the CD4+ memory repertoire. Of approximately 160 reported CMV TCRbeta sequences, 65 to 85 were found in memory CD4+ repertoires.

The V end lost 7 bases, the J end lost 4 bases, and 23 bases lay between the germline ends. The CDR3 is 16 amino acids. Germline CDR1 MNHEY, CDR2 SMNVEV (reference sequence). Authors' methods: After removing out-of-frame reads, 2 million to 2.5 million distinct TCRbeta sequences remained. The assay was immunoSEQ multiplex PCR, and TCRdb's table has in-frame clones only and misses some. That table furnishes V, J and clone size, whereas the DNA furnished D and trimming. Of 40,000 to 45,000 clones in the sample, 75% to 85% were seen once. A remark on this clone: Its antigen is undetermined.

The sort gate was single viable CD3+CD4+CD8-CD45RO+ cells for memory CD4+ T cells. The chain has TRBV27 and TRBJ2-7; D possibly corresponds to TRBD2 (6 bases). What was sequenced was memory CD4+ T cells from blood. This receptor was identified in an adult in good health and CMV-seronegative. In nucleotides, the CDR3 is TGTGCCAGCACCCCGACTAGGGGCGGCCGGATATACGAGCAGTACTTC. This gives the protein CASTPTRGGRIYEQYF.